Presented here are 20 T cell receptor beta chains from one specimen sequenced in a study of T cells in Graves' hyperthyroidism and ophthalmopathy. Amplification of TCR beta CDR3 regions was performed using RNA transcripts as template. HTBI primers were the set used in a first-round RT-PCR of the TCR CDR3. TCRdb re-called the multiplex PCR reads with MiXCR, one entry per CDR3 protein. The data hold some 560,000 distinct CDR3 sequences, with about 15% observed a single time. The sequenced sample was blood. The receptors here all came from a woman aged 40 to 50 with Graves' hyperthyroidism.

This clonotype came up many times. The V call is TRBV30, the J call TRBJ1-5; tentative D call: TRBD1 (6 bases). Trimming removed 5 bases from V and 0 bases from J, with 11 bases in between. CDR1 and CDR2 (germline): GTSNPN, SVGIG (reference sequence). This CDR3 has 14 residues. CDR3 sequence reads: CAWAGQSSNQPQHF. The CDR3 nucleotides read TGTGCCTGGGCAGGACAGTCTAGCAATCAGCCCCAGCATTTT.

This clonotype has a handful of counts. This sequence joins TRBV28 and TRBJ1-2, with 10 positions matching TRBD1. V was pared by 6 bases and J by 7 bases, with 5 bases of the junction left unmatched. CDR1 is MDHEN and CDR2 is SYDVKM in the germline V gene. CDR3 length: 13 residues. The CDR3 sequence: CASSSGQGFGYTF. CDR3 nucleotide sequence: TGTGCCAGCAGCTCGGGACAGGGGTTTGGCTACACCTTC.

The gene calls are TRBV5-1 and TRBJ2-2; tentative D call: TRBD2 (6 bases). V was cut by 3 bases and J by 2 bases, with 11 bases left in between. The CDR3 runs 15 residues. Germline V gene data show CDR1 as SGHRS and CDR2 as YFSETQ. CDR3 nucleotide sequence: TGCGCCAGCAGCTCGGGACTTTCTAACACCGGGGAGCTGTTTTTT. The encoded protein is CASSSGLSNTGELFF.

The rearrangement links TRBV5-5 to TRBJ2-2; D tentatively reads TRBD1 or TRBD2 (5 bases each). The V gene lost 4 bases and the J gene lost 0 bases, with 10 bases spanning the gap. The germline gives CDR1 SGHKS, CDR2 YYEKEE (reference sequence). CDR3 length equals 15 residues. CDR3 coding DNA: TGTGCCAGCAGCCCGGGACCGTCGAACACCGGGGAGCTGTTTTTT. Translated: CASSPGPSNTGELFF.

This clonotype was seen at least ten times. This chain links TRBV24-1 with TRBJ1-2, with unresolved D. There are 12 residues in the CDR3. V was pared by 4 bases and J by 7 bases, with 9 bases between. Germline CDR1 reads KGHDR; CDR2 reads SFDVKD. CDR3 region: CATSDFVAGYTF. In nucleotides, the CDR3 is TGTGCCACCAGTGACTTTGTAGCTGGCTACACCTTC.

The CDR3 region is CASSLDSSGSRYF. DNA for the CDR3: TGCGCCAGCAGCTTGGATAGTAGCGGGAGTAGGTATTTT. This chain uses TRBV5-1 with TRBJ2-3; 9 nucleotides match TRBD2. The CDR3 extends over 13 amino acids. Losses at the gene ends were 0 bases for V and 14 bases for J; bases not matched to a gene: 7. Germline-derived CDR1 and CDR2 are SGHRS and YFSETQ.

This clonotype was picked up many times. The V call is TRBV18, the J call TRBJ1-4; D is unclear. Germline CDR1 KGHSH, CDR2 LQKENI. Trimming took off 0 bases at V and 1 base at J, with 6 bases between the two ends. This CDR3 comprises 15 residues. CDR3: CASSPPGRTNEKLFF. The DNA for the CDR3 is TGTGCCAGCTCACCACCAGGACGAACTAATGAAAAACTGTTTTTT.

This clonotype occurred many times. V and J are TRBV11-1 and TRBJ2-1; no firm D call. From germline, CDR1 is SGHAT and CDR2 FQDESV (reference sequence). The V end was cut by 7 bases, the J end by 8 bases, with 12 bases between. The CDR3 length is 12 residues. Written as DNA, the CDR3 is TGTGCCAGCAACCCCAAACGGGATGAGCAGTTCTTC. Residues: CASNPKRDEQFF.

This clonotype appeared a few times. This chain's CDR3 is CASSSGPDFYWVGYTF. CDR3 nucleotides: TGCGCCAGCAGCTCTGGGCCCGATTTTTATTGGGTTGGCTACACCTTC. This chain uses TRBV5-1 with TRBJ1-2; D gene uncertain. The ends were cut back, 3 bases at V and 7 bases at J, with 22 bases in the middle. Per the germline V gene, CDR1 is SGHRS and CDR2 is YFSETQ. The CDR3 length is 16 residues.

This clonotype was seen repeatedly, ten times or more. The chain joins TRBV6-2 or TRBV6-3 to TRBJ2-5, with 11 bases that match TRBD2. V lost 6 bases, J lost 5 bases, and 8 bases stayed unmatched. The germline V gene has CDR1 MNHEY and CDR2 SVGEGT. The CDR3 has 15 residues. The CDR3 spells CASSSGLAGRETQYF. The CDR3 nucleotides are TGTGCCAGCAGCTCCGGACTAGCGGGTCGGGAGACCCAGTACTTC.

In this sample, this clonotype turned up a few times. The chain has TRBV19 and TRBJ2-7; 9 positions agree with TRBD1. The CDR3 runs to 15 residues. Germline CDR1 reads LNHDA; CDR2 reads SQIVND (reference sequence). V lost 0 bases to trimming and J lost 3 bases; unmatched junction nucleotides: 3. CDR3 nucleotide sequence: TGTGCCAGTAGTATAGATCTGGGACAGGGCTACGAGCAGTACTTC. Translation gives CASSIDLGQGYEQYF. The complete variable domain, with remaining parts taken from reference TRBV19 and TRBJ2-7, reads DGGITQSPKYLFRKEGQNVTLSCEQNLNHDAMYWYRQDPGQGLRLIYYSQIVNDFQKGDIAEGYSVSREKKESFPLTVTSAQKNPTAFYLCASSIDLGQGYEQYFGPGTRLTVT.

This clonotype has a count of ten or more. This chain uses TRBV5-1 with TRBJ2-7; 10 bases are a match to TRBD1. Germline V gene sequence: CDR1 SGHRS, CDR2 YFSETQ. There are 15 residues in the CDR3. Trimming removed 0 bases from V and 2 bases from J; junction bases left unmatched: 2. The CDR3 loop reads CASSLEGTGAYEQYF. The CDR3 DNA reads as TGCGCCAGCAGCTTGGAGGGGACAGGGGCCTACGAGCAGTACTTC.

This clonotype was seen many times. The CDR3 here is CASSSQGTAHTEAFF. CDR3 sequence (DNA): TGTGCCAGCAGTTCCCAGGGGACAGCGCATACTGAAGCTTTCTTT. The chain uses TRBV28 and TRBJ1-1; TRBD1 agrees at 7 bases. Per germline, CDR1 MDHEN and CDR2 SYDVKM. After removal of 4 bases from V and 5 bases from J, the junction contained 10 bases not matched to a gene. The CDR3 runs to 15 residues.

This clonotype was recorded many times. The chain employs TRBV6-1 and TRBJ2-7; 10 bases align to TRBD2. V was pared by 4 bases and J by 3 bases, with 3 bases of the junction left unmatched. The germline V gene encodes CDR1 MNHNS and CDR2 SASEGT. The CDR3 has 14 amino acids. The DNA of the CDR3 is TGTGCCAGCAGTGTTAGCGGGAGGTTCTACGAGCAGTACTTC. Protein sequence: CASSVSGRFYEQYF.

This sequence joins TRBV20-1 and TRBJ2-3; the match to TRBD2 covers 8 bases. Germline assignment: CDR1 DFQATT and CDR2 SNEGSKA (reference sequence). The CDR3 sequence is 14 residues long. The V gene end was trimmed by 5 bases and the J gene end by 3 bases; junction bases not matched to a gene: 7. Here the CDR3 reads CSAGLPSGTDTQYF. DNA for the CDR3: TGCAGTGCTGGGCTCCCTAGCGGGACAGATACGCAGTATTTT.

This clonotype appeared many times. The J gene is TRBJ2-7, the V gene TRBV6-2 or TRBV6-3; D might be TRBD1 (5 bases). CDR1 and CDR2 (germline): MNHEY, SVGEGT. Trimming removed 7 bases from V and 5 bases from J, with 12 bases in between. This CDR3 spans 12 amino acids. CDR3 in amino acids: CASKDTINEQYF. As DNA, the CDR3 is TGTGCCAGCAAGGACACAATTAACGAGCAGTACTTC.

This clonotype was seen repeatedly, ten times or more. The chain employs TRBV2 and TRBJ2-7, with unresolved D. The CDR3 contains 15 residues. Trimming took off 4 bases at V and 8 bases at J, with 21 bases between the two ends. Germline V gene sequence: CDR1 SNHLY, CDR2 FYNNEI. CDR3 nucleotides: TGTGCCAGCAGTGCATCAGCCGACGCAGGAATCCAGCAGTACTTC. Amino acids: CASSASADAGIQQYF.

This clonotype was seen repeatedly, ten times or more. CDR3 sequence reads: CSASSGDNEQFF. CDR3 sequence (DNA): TGCAGTGCTAGCTCCGGGGACAATGAGCAGTTCTTC. The chain has TRBV20-1 and TRBJ2-1; tentative D call: TRBD2 (5 bases). The CDR3 loop spans 12 amino acids. V was clipped by 3 bases and J by 5 bases, with 8 bases between them. Looked up from germline, CDR1 is DFQATT and CDR2 is SNEGSKA (reference sequence).

The sample holds many counts of this clonotype. The CDR3 region is CSARDRPGGLETQYF. In DNA form, the CDR3 reads TGCAGTGCTAGAGATCGCCCAGGGGGCTTGGAGACCCAGTACTTC. The gene calls are TRBV20-1 and TRBJ2-5, with TRBD1 matching 8 bases. This CDR3 is 15 amino acids long. Per the germline V gene, CDR1 is DFQATT and CDR2 is SNEGSKA (reference sequence). V shed 0 bases, J shed 5 bases, and the junction held 8 bases outside the gene matches.

The sample holds many counts of this clonotype. The rearrangement joins TRBV12-3 or TRBV12-4 to TRBJ2-1, with 10 bases matching TRBD2. The CDR3 length is 15 residues. With V trimmed by 3 bases and J by 7 bases, 6 bases remained unmatched. The CDR3 DNA reads TGTGCCAGCAGTTTCCGGACTAGCGGTGGGAATGAGCAGTTCTTC. This translates into CASSFRTSGGNEQFF.